The 16 T cell receptor beta chains below were found in one sample sequenced in a study of T cells in Graves' hyperthyroidism and ophthalmopathy. RNA transcripts gave rise to amplified TCR beta CDR3 regions. RT-PCR in the first round (using the HTBI primer set) targeted the TCR CDR3. A single record per CDR3 protein comes from TCRdb applying MiXCR to the multiplex PCR reads. The table lists fewer than 650,000 distinct CDR3 sequences, roughly 14% of them singletons. Sample: blood. The receptors here all came from a middle-aged woman with Graves' ophthalmopathy.

This clonotype has ten or more counts. This chain links TRBV28 with TRBJ2-7; either TRBD1 or TRBD2 may fit D (5 bases each). This CDR3 has 14 amino acids. V was pared by 4 bases and J by 12 bases, with 22 bases between. The germline CDR1 and CDR2 sequences are MDHEN and SYDVKM. The CDR3: CASSSHAGTPIRYF. The CDR3 DNA reads TGTGCCAGCAGTTCCCATGCCGGGACCCCCATTCGGTACTTC.

This clonotype was observed many times. For the CDR3, the DNA is TGTGCCACCAGCAGAGATTGGTTAAGGACAGGACGCAATCAGCCCCAGCATTTT. Amino acid sequence: CATSRDWLRTGRNQPQHF. V usage is TRBV15 and J usage is TRBJ1-5, with 7 nucleotides matching TRBD1. This CDR3 is 18 amino acids long. The ends lost 0 bases at V and 2 bases at J; junction bases unmatched: 10. Germline V gene lookup returns CDR1 LNHNV and CDR2 YYDKDF (reference sequence).

The V and J genes are TRBV5-1 and TRBJ2-2, with TRBD2 matching over 9 bases. Trimming at V came to 3 bases and at J to 4 bases, leaving 7 bases not matched to a gene. The germline gives CDR1 SGHRS, CDR2 YFSETQ. CDR3 length equals 16 residues. The DNA of the CDR3 is TGCGCCAGCAGCTATTTAGCGGGAGCCCCCACCGGGGAGCTGTTTTTT. Its translation is CASSYLAGAPTGELFF.

This clonotype was seen repeatedly, ten times or more. This chain links TRBV6-2 or TRBV6-3 with TRBJ2-7, with D perhaps being TRBD1 or TRBD2 (5 bases each). V lost 4 bases to trimming and J lost 3 bases, with 10 bases between them. From germline, CDR1 is MNHEY and CDR2 SVGEGT. The CDR3 sequence is 13 residues long. DNA for the CDR3: TGTGCCAGCAGTTCTCGGGACCACTACGAGCAGTACTTC. It yields the protein CASSSRDHYEQYF.

This clonotype was detected ten times or more. This chain links TRBV5-1 with TRBJ2-7; 10 bases match TRBD1. This CDR3 spans 15 amino acids. V trimming: 5 bases; J trimming: 2 bases; junction bases outside the gene matches: 7. The germline V gene has CDR1 SGHRS and CDR2 YFSETQ. The CDR3: CASRAAGTGAYEQYF. The CDR3 nucleotides are TGCGCCAGCAGGGCGGCGGGGACAGGGGCCTACGAGCAGTACTTC.

This clonotype occurred many times. This sequence joins TRBV12-3 or TRBV12-4 and TRBJ1-1; D is unresolved. Trimming pared 5 bases from V and 10 bases from J, leaving 20 bases between. CDR3 length: 14 residues. The CDR3 reads CASSPFGPGSVAFF. The CDR3 bases are TGTGCCAGCAGTCCTTTTGGGCCCGGTTCCGTAGCTTTCTTT.

This clonotype came up a few times. With a much larger clone just one base away, this may be a read error. CDR3 region: CASSLSPIIAGEETQYF. As DNA, the CDR3 is TGTGCCAGCAGCTTAAGCCCGATTATAGCGGGAGAAGAGACCCAGTACTTC. The gene calls are TRBV7-3 and TRBJ2-5; 9 bases are shared with TRBD2. V lost 1 base, J lost 3 bases, and 9 bases stayed unmatched. Germline CDR1 and CDR2: SGHTA and FQGTGA. This CDR3 is built from 17 residues.

This clonotype was counted ten times or more. A much larger clone lies a single base off, so this may be a read error. The gene calls are TRBV30 and TRBJ2-5; a possible D gene is TRBD2 (5 bases). Looked up from germline, CDR1 is GTSNPN and CDR2 is SVGIG (reference sequence). The CDR3 extends over 11 amino acids. This CDR3 reads CAWSVGEAQYF. For the CDR3, the DNA is TGTGCCTGGAGTGTGGGAGAGGCCCAGTACTTC.

This clonotype has at least ten counts. This sequence joins TRBV12-5 and TRBJ1-1, with D possibly being TRBD1 (6 bases). The length of the CDR3 is 15 residues. The V end lost 5 bases, the J end lost 5 bases, and 18 bases lay between the germline ends. The V gene's germline CDR1 is LGHNT and CDR2 FRNRAP. For the CDR3, the DNA is TGTGCTAGTGGTCTCTCAAATGAAAGGGGGACTGAAGCTTTCTTT. Protein: CASGLSNERGTEAFF.

There are a few counts of this clonotype. V usage is TRBV4-1 and J usage is TRBJ2-7; no firm D call. Germline assignment: CDR1 MGHRA and CDR2 YSYEKL. This CDR3 spans 15 amino acids. Trimming removed 1 base at V and 0 bases at J, with 10 bases between. In DNA, the CDR3 is TGCGCCAGCAGCCAAGTTGACCGGATCTCCTACGAGCAGTACTTC. Protein sequence: CASSQVDRISYEQYF.

This clonotype was seen many times. The rearrangement joins TRBV5-1 to TRBJ1-2; D perhaps matches TRBD1 (5 bases). Germline V lookup: CDR1 SGHRS, CDR2 YFSETQ. Trimming shortened V by 6 bases and J by 5 bases, and 20 bases separated the two germline ends. The CDR3 is made up of 15 amino acids. CDR3 protein: CASNEITGSQYGYTF. As DNA, the CDR3 is TGCGCCAGCAATGAAATTACAGGATCTCAGTATGGCTACACCTTC.

This rearrangement joins TRBV18 to TRBJ2-3; D gene ambiguous. This CDR3 has 13 residues. Trimming left V 4 bases short and J 1 base short, with 6 bases between. Germline V gene lookup returns CDR1 KGHSH and CDR2 LQKENI. The CDR3 protein is CASSQTRTDTQYF. In DNA, the CDR3 is TGTGCCAGCTCACAAACCCGCACAGATACGCAGTATTTT.

Ten or more counts support this clonotype. The chain uses TRBV6-1 and TRBJ2-2, with no clear D. The CDR3 length is 16 residues. CDR1 MNHNS and CDR2 SASEGT come from the germline V gene. The germline V and J ends were trimmed by 8 bases and 4 bases, with 20 bases remaining between them. CDR3 bases: TGTGCCAGCCGCGTCAATTACGACATACGCACCGGGGAGCTGTTTTTT. The encoded protein is CASRVNYDIRTGELFF.

There are many counts of this clonotype. V is TRBV19 and J is TRBJ1-3; D possibly corresponds to TRBD1 (6 bases). The CDR3 contains 15 residues. Trimming took 2 bases from V and 0 from J, leaving 8 bases between them. Germline CDR1 LNHDA, CDR2 SQIVND (reference sequence). CDR3 region: CASSISDSSGNTIYF. The CDR3, as DNA: TGTGCCAGTAGTATATCGGACAGCTCTGGAAACACCATATATTTT. The complete variable domain, with remaining parts taken from reference TRBV19 and TRBJ1-3, reads DGGITQSPKYLFRKEGQNVTLSCEQNLNHDAMYWYRQDPGQGLRLIYYSQIVNDFQKGDIAEGYSVSREKKESFPLTVTSAQKNPTAFYLCASSISDSSGNTIYFGEGSWLTVV.

J is TRBJ2-7 and V is TRBV20-1, with 7 bases fitting TRBD1. The V segment lost 3 bases and the J segment 5 bases; nucleotides outside the gene matches: 7. Per the germline V gene, CDR1 is DFQATT and CDR2 is SNEGSKA (reference sequence). The CDR3 is 13 residues long. DNA of the CDR3: TGCAGTGCTAGGGGGGACAGTCGGGACGAGCAGTACTTC. As protein: CSARGDSRDEQYF.

The V gene is TRBV6-5, the J gene TRBJ1-1, with D perhaps matching TRBD1 (6 bases). Trimming took off 2 bases at V and 4 bases at J, with 14 bases between the two ends. Germline-derived CDR1 and CDR2 are MNHEY and SVGAGI. This CDR3 is 15 amino acids long. The CDR3 loop reads CASSYRLQGITEAFF. The CDR3 DNA sequence: TGTGCCAGCAGTTACCGACTACAGGGAATCACTGAAGCTTTCTTT.